The 31 T cell receptor beta chains in this list originate from one sample, sequenced in a study of shared clonotypes between healthy human individuals. Assay: immunoSEQ multiplex PCR; the TCRdb copy retains only in-frame clones and omits some. In the table there are about 300,000 clones, roughly 70% of which are singletons. The sequencing sample was made of memory CD4+ T cells sorted from blood. The subset: CD45RA-negative fraction. The receptors here all came from a man under 40 in good health.

Comments on this clone: Since a much larger clone is just one base distant, this may be a read error. V usage is TRBV10-3 and J usage is TRBJ2-7; tentative D call: TRBD1 (6 bases). The CDR3 runs 14 residues. CDR1 ENHRY and CDR2 SYGVKD come from the germline V gene. CDR3 sequence (DNA): TGTGCCAAAAGAATACGGGACACAACCTACGAGCAGTGCTTC. It translates to CAKRIRDTTYEQCF.

The rearrangement links TRBV5-6 to TRBJ2-5, with D perhaps matching TRBD1 or TRBD2 (5 bases each). This CDR3 region has 17 residues. The germline V gene encodes CDR1 SGHDT and CDR2 YYEEEE. V was cut by 4 bases and J by 5 bases, with 24 bases left in between. CDR3 coding DNA: TGTGCCAGCAGCCGGGAACCTGGGACGGCGGCCAGGGAGACCCAGTACTTC. Its translation is CASSREPGTAARETQYF.

The chain joins TRBV28 to TRBJ2-7, with D possibly being TRBD2 (6 bases). The CDR3 loop spans 15 amino acids. The V and J ends lost 1 base and 3 bases respectively, with 13 bases between them. The germline gives CDR1 MDHEN, CDR2 SYDVKM. In DNA form, the CDR3 reads TGTGCCAGCAGTTTATCGGCAGGGAGGCTCTACGAGCAGTACTTC. Its translation: CASSLSAGRLYEQYF.

This chain links TRBV7-2 with TRBJ2-3; D may be TRBD2 (6 bases). The germline gives CDR1 SGHTA, CDR2 FQGNSA. This CDR3 is built from 14 residues. The ends were cut back, 2 bases at V and 5 bases at J, with 11 bases in the middle. CDR3 nucleotides: TGTGCCAGCAGCTTACTGCGGGGAGGAGATACGCAGTATTTT. As protein: CASSLLRGGDTQYF.

The CDR3 protein is CASSRGTAAETQYF. CDR3 nucleotides: TGTGCCAGCAGCAGAGGGACGGCCGCAGAGACCCAGTACTTC. The chain joins TRBV7-8 to TRBJ2-5, with D possibly called TRBD1 or TRBD2 (5 bases each). Trimming shortened V by 5 bases and J by 4 bases, and 14 bases separated the two germline ends. The germline V gene has CDR1 SGHVS and CDR2 FQNEAQ. The CDR3 spans 14 residues.

The chain recombines TRBV9 with TRBJ2-3; no clear D gene. V was trimmed by 0 bases and J by 1 base, leaving 9 bases between them. The CDR3 has 15 amino acids. The germline V gene encodes CDR1 SGDLS and CDR2 YYNGEE. The CDR3 loop is CASSVAYPGTDTQYF. The CDR3 DNA follows: TGTGCCAGCAGCGTAGCTTATCCGGGCACAGATACGCAGTATTTT.

CDR3 DNA: TGTGCCAGTAGTTCCCAAGAGACCCAGTACTTC. Residues: CASSSQETQYF. The chain uses TRBV19 and TRBJ2-5; D is ambiguous. CDR1 is LNHDA, CDR2 SQIVND, per germline (reference sequence). The ends were cut back, 5 bases at V and 1 base at J, with 2 bases in the middle. There are 11 residues in the CDR3.

The chain joins TRBV11-2 to TRBJ1-3; D gene unclear. This CDR3 has 16 residues. V was clipped by 5 bases and J by 0 bases, with 14 bases between them. Germline-derived CDR1 and CDR2 are SGHAT and FQNNGV. In DNA, the CDR3 is TGTGCCAGCAGCCGAAACGTCGGGAGCTCTGGAAACACCATATATTTT. Translating it yields CASSRNVGSSGNTIYF.

The chain joins TRBV29-1 to TRBJ2-7, with 9 bases matching TRBD1. This CDR3 region has 14 residues. The germline CDR1 and CDR2 sequences are SQVTM and ANQGSEA. V lost 6 bases, J lost 5 bases, and 11 bases stayed unmatched. The CDR3 DNA sequence: TGCAGCGTGGTGGGGGGACAGGGTGTCAACGAGCAGTACTTC. As protein: CSVVGGQGVNEQYF.

Worth noting for this clone: With a much larger clone just one base away, this may be a read error. This sample includes further DNA sequences coding for the same CDR3. In nucleotides, the CDR3 is TGTGCCAGCAGTTTAGGGGGCAGCAATCAGCCCCAGCATTTT. This gives the protein CASSLGGSNQPQHF. The chain recombines TRBV28 with TRBJ1-5; a possible D gene is TRBD1 (6 bases). In germline, CDR1 is MDHEN, CDR2 SYDVKM. Trimming took off 2 bases at V and 1 base at J, with 6 bases between the two ends. This CDR3 is built from 14 residues. Drawing the rest from reference TRBV28 and TRBJ1-5, the complete variable domain is DVKVTQSSRYLVKRTGEKVFLECVQDMDHENMFWYRQDPGLGLRLIYFSYDVKMKEKGDIPEGYSVSREKKERFSLILESASTNQTSMYLCASSLGGSNQPQHFGDGTRLSIL.

This chain connects TRBV7-2 to TRBJ2-2; 8 positions match TRBD2. Trimming removed 5 bases from V and 7 bases from J; junction bases left unmatched: 15. This CDR3 region has 17 residues. CDR1 and CDR2 from the germline V gene are SGHTA and FQGNSA. The DNA for the CDR3 is TGTGCCAGCAGCCCAGAATCTAGCGGGCTGGGGGGCGGGGAGCTGTTTTTT. Translation gives CASSPESSGLGGGELFF. The full variable domain, its missing parts supplied by reference TRBV7-2 and TRBJ2-2, is GAGVSQSPSNKVTEKGKDVELRCDPISGHTALYWYRQSLGQGLEFLIYFQGNSAPDKSGLPSDRFSAERTGGSVSTLTIQRTQQEDSAVYLCASSPESSGLGGGELFFGEGSRLTVL.

V gene TRBV11-2 combines with J gene TRBJ1-1; D may be TRBD1 (6 bases). With 4 bases removed from V and 0 bases from J, the gap between germline ends came to 12 bases. The CDR3 runs 15 residues. In germline, CDR1 is SGHAT, CDR2 FQNNGV. CDR3 coding DNA: TGTGCCAGCAGCTCTTCGGACAGATTGAACACTGAAGCTTTCTTT. This sequence encodes CASSSSDRLNTEAFF.

The V and J genes are TRBV5-5 and TRBJ2-1; D is undetermined. CDR3 size: 15 residues. Germline assignment: CDR1 SGHKS and CDR2 YYEKEE (reference sequence). Trimming shortened V by 0 bases and J by 5 bases, and 12 bases separated the two germline ends. The CDR3 DNA sequence: TGTGCCAGCAGCTTGGGGGTAGGCTTTAACAATGAGCAGTTCTTC. Protein: CASSLGVGFNNEQFF.

This clone was found once. This rearrangement joins TRBV11-2 to TRBJ2-1; TRBD1 matches at 9 bases. The germline V gene encodes CDR1 SGHAT and CDR2 FQNNGV. The CDR3 is 15 amino acids. With V trimmed by 8 bases and J by 8 bases, 13 bases remained unmatched. The CDR3 bases are TGTGCCAGCGGAACCGGGACAGGGCAGAGGGATGAGCAGTTCTTC. The encoded protein is CASGTGTGQRDEQFF.

The genes are TRBV5-6 and TRBJ2-5; tentative D call: TRBD2 (6 bases). Trimming left V 0 bases short and J 1 base short, with 10 bases between. This CDR3 has 15 amino acids. Germline lookup yields CDR1 SGHDT and CDR2 YYEEEE. The CDR3 DNA reads as TGTGCCAGCAGCTTGGCCCGGGGGAGCCAAGAGACCCAGTACTTC. This encodes CASSLARGSQETQYF. Full variable domain (missing parts from reference TRBV5-6 and TRBJ2-5): DAGVTQSPTHLIKTRGQQVTLRCSPKSGHDTVSWYQQALGQGPQFIFQYYEEEERQRGNFPDRFSGHQFPNYSSELNVNALLLGDSALYLCASSLARGSQETQYFGPGTRLLVL.

The rearrangement uses TRBV4-2 and TRBJ2-1; 8 bases are shared with TRBD2. CDR1 is LGHNA, CDR2 YNFKEQ, per germline. With V trimmed by 4 bases and J by 5 bases, 7 bases remained unmatched. The CDR3 is 15 amino acids. The CDR3 sequence is CASSPSGRVNNEQFF. CDR3 bases: TGTGCCAGCAGCCCCAGCGGGAGAGTGAACAATGAGCAGTTCTTC.

The chain recombines TRBV25-1 with TRBJ2-7; TRBD1 matches 7 bases. The germline V gene encodes CDR1 MGHDK and CDR2 SYGVNS. This CDR3 is built from 15 residues. V lost 5 bases to trimming and J lost 0 bases; unmatched junction nucleotides: 7. Here the CDR3 reads CASSLNRDSSYEQYF. For the CDR3, the DNA is TGTGCCAGCAGTTTGAACCGGGACAGCTCCTACGAGCAGTACTTC.

CDR3 DNA: TGTGCCAGCAGTGGCCCGACTAGCGGGAGGGCCTGGGAAGAGACCCAGTACTTC. Protein product: CASSGPTSGRAWEETQYF. The genes are TRBV2 and TRBJ2-5; TRBD2 agrees at 14 bases. V trimming: 4 bases; J trimming: 3 bases; junction bases outside the gene matches: 10. The CDR3 is 18 residues long. Looked up from germline, CDR1 is SNHLY and CDR2 is FYNNEI.

This chain joins TRBV5-1 and TRBJ1-5, with D perhaps TRBD1 (5 bases). V was clipped by 4 bases and J by 6 bases, with 14 bases between them. CDR3 length: 14 residues. CDR1 is SGHRS and CDR2 is YFSETQ in the germline V gene. Here the CDR3 reads CASSISDQGQPQHF. The DNA for the CDR3 is TGCGCCAGCAGCATTTCAGATCAGGGTCAGCCCCAGCATTTT. Looking up the rest from reference TRBV5-1 and TRBJ1-5 gives the full variable domain: KAGVTQTPRYLIKTRGQQVTLSCSPISGHRSVSWYQQTPGQGLQFLFEYFSETQRNKGNFPGRFSGRQFSNSRSEMNVSTLELGDSALYLCASSISDQGQPQHFGDGTRLSIL.

In its sample, this clone was seen a few times. The CDR3 protein is CASSLGGGYTEAFF. The CDR3 DNA follows: TGTGCCAGCAGCTTAGGGGGAGGTTACACTGAAGCTTTCTTT. The J gene is TRBJ1-1, the V gene TRBV7-6; D gene unclear. CDR1 and CDR2 (germline): SGHVS, FNYEAQ. CDR3 length: 14 amino acids. V was trimmed by 1 base and J by 3 bases, leaving 9 bases between them.

This clone has ten or more counts. V gene TRBV9 combines with J gene TRBJ2-1; 9 bases are shared with TRBD2. V gave up 2 bases and J gave up 5 bases; unmatched junction bases: 5. Germline-derived CDR1 and CDR2 are SGDLS and YYNGEE. The CDR3 runs 15 residues. The CDR3 DNA reads TGTGCCAGCAGCGTCGGGACTAGCCTCGACAATGAGCAGTTCTTC. This translates into CASSVGTSLDNEQFF.

This chain joins TRBV6-1 and TRBJ1-6; 8 positions match TRBD1. V shed 2 bases, J shed 9 bases, and the junction held 3 bases outside the gene matches. The germline V gene has CDR1 MNHNS and CDR2 SASEGT. This CDR3 contains 14 residues. The CDR3 protein is CASSEPTGVSPLHF. DNA for the CDR3: TGTGCCAGCAGTGAACCGACAGGGGTTTCACCCCTCCACTTT.

This clone was detected a few times. The identical CDR3 is also encoded by other nucleotide sequences in the sample. The chain carries TRBV27 and TRBJ1-1; 7 positions agree with TRBD1. Germline assignment: CDR1 MNHEY and CDR2 SMNVEV (reference sequence). After removal of 3 bases from V and 5 bases from J, the junction contained 3 bases not matched to a gene. The CDR3 consists of 13 residues. For the CDR3, the DNA is TGTGCCAGCAGTTTCCAGGGGGGGACTGAAGCTTTCTTT. Amino acid sequence: CASSFQGGTEAFF.

About this clone itself: At one end, the junction sequence differs from germline, possibly due to a read error. The chain uses TRBV7-2 and TRBJ2-3; 12 bases fit TRBD2. Germline CDR1 and CDR2: SGHTA and FQGNSA. This CDR3 region has 17 residues. The CDR3 here is CAGSPRLAGVGTDTQYF. CDR3 sequence (DNA): TGTGCCGGCAGCCCTAGACTAGCGGGAGTTGGGACAGATACGCAGTATTTT.

This clone was picked up many times. V is TRBV6-1 and J is TRBJ2-3; possible D gene TRBD2, 6 bases. The CDR3 is 15 amino acids. Germline CDR1 is MNHNS and CDR2 is SASEGT. Trimming removed 7 bases at V and 4 bases at J, with 18 bases between. As DNA, the CDR3 is TGTGCCAGCATGGAAGCGTTAGGAGGGGCAGATACGCAGTATTTT. It yields the protein CASMEALGGADTQYF.

This sequence joins TRBV7-8 and TRBJ2-7; TRBD1 agrees at 8 bases. The CDR3 consists of 16 residues. Germline loops: CDR1 SGHVS, CDR2 FQNEAQ. The junction had 9 bases not matched to a gene; V was cut back by 5 bases and J by 0 bases. The DNA of the CDR3 is TGTGCCAGCAGCACTGGACAGGGACTTGGCTCCTACGAGCAGTACTTC. This codes for CASSTGQGLGSYEQYF.

The rearrangement links TRBV5-1 to TRBJ2-1; the D call may be TRBD1 or TRBD2 (5 bases each). Germline-derived CDR1 and CDR2 are SGHRS and YFSETQ. This CDR3 is 17 amino acids long. Deletions cut 5 bases from V and 6 bases from J, with 24 bases between. CDR3 coding DNA: TGCGCCAGCAGTGAGGGTAAGGGGACCGCCATCGGCAATGAGCAGTTCTTC. Protein product: CASSEGKGTAIGNEQFF.

About this clone itself: Just one base apart from a much larger clone, this may be a read error. This rearrangement joins TRBV7-9 to TRBJ2-7; D assignment may be TRBD1 or TRBD2 (6 bases each). The germline V gene has CDR1 SEHNR and CDR2 FQNEAQ (reference sequence). With 5 bases removed from V and 4 bases from J, the gap between germline ends came to 15 bases. The CDR3 has 14 residues. CDR3 bases: TGTGCCAGCAGCCAAGCCGGGGGCGATTACGAGCAGTACTTC. Residues: CASSQAGGDYEQYF.

On this clone: The same CDR3 also results from other DNA sequences found in this sample. The chain employs TRBV5-1 and TRBJ2-3; tentatively, D is TRBD2 (6 bases). The CDR3 runs 15 residues. V was trimmed by 4 bases and J by 1 base, leaving 13 bases between them. Looked up from germline, CDR1 is SGHRS and CDR2 is YFSETQ. The CDR3 here is CASSPGTGGTDTQYF. The CDR3, as DNA: TGCGCCAGCAGCCCCGGGACGGGGGGCACAGATACGCAGTATTTT.

The V and J genes are TRBV5-1 and TRBJ2-4; TRBD1 or TRBD2 may be the D gene (5 bases each). The germline V and J ends were trimmed by 2 bases and 5 bases, with 11 bases remaining between them. This CDR3 region has 14 residues. Germline V gene data show CDR1 as SGHRS and CDR2 as YFSETQ. The chain's CDR3 is CASSFGAGQNIQYF. DNA of the CDR3: TGCGCCAGCAGCTTCGGGGCGGGCCAAAACATTCAGTACTTC.

The chain has TRBV6-6 and TRBJ2-5; no firm D call. Between the trimmed V and J ends, which lost 2 bases and 4 bases, there was a span of 11 bases. Germline CDR1 is MNHNY and CDR2 is SVGAGI (reference sequence). This CDR3 has 14 residues. DNA of the CDR3: TGTGCCAGCAGTTACCCGAAATCGAGAGAGACCCAGTACTTC. Amino acids: CASSYPKSRETQYF.